The next 20 T cell receptor beta chains were all read from a single sample in a study of T cell repertoires in cytomegalovirus infection. MiXCR, run by TCRdb on the reads, gives a single entry per CDR3 protein. The sample shows roughly 300,000 distinct CDR3 sequences, 20% to 30% of them seen only once. The source material was PBMCs. The receptors were sampled from a human donor in good health (CMV status not recorded). Some clones in this sample may be carry-over from other donors' samples.

This clonotype occurred a few times. This chain uses TRBV28 with TRBJ1-2, with D possibly being TRBD1 (6 bases). The CDR3 is 13 amino acids. Trimming left V 6 bases short and J 8 bases short, with 16 bases between. Per the germline V gene, CDR1 is MDHEN and CDR2 is SYDVKM. CDR3 DNA sequence: TGTGCCAGCAGCCGTGGACAGACGGGGGGCTACACCTTC. Its translation is CASSRGQTGGYTF.

This clonotype came up a few times. The CDR3 protein is CASSLGLEQYF. In DNA, the CDR3 is TGTGCCAGCAGCTTAGGGTTAGAGCAGTACTTC. The chain couples TRBV11-2 to TRBJ2-7, with unresolved D. From germline, CDR1 is SGHAT and CDR2 FQNNGV. The V and J ends lost 1 base and 7 bases respectively, with 5 bases between them. The CDR3 is made up of 11 amino acids.

Concerning this clonotype: One end of the junction fails to match germline, which may point to a read error. The CDR3 sequence is CASTLGTANTGELFF. The CDR3 DNA reads TGTGCCAGCACCTTAGGGACCGCGAACACCGGGGAGCTGTTTTTT. This chain connects TRBV7-2 to TRBJ2-2; D assignment may be TRBD1 or TRBD2 (5 bases each). The CDR3 contains 15 residues. The germline CDR1 and CDR2 sequences are SGHTA and FQGNSA. Supplemented by reference TRBV7-2 and TRBJ2-2, the full variable domain reads GAGVSQSPSNKVTEKGKDVELRCDPISGHTALYWYRQSLGQGLEFLIYFQGNSAPDKSGLPSDRFSAERTGGSVSTLTIQRTQQEDSAVYLCASTLGTANTGELFFGEGSRLTVL.

This clonotype was counted ten times or more. The V gene is TRBV12-3 or TRBV12-4, the J gene TRBJ1-4; TRBD1 agrees at 9 bases. V shed 6 bases, J shed 5 bases, and the junction held 7 bases outside the gene matches. This CDR3 spans 15 amino acids. CDR3 coding DNA: TGTGCCAGCAGAACCCACGGGACAGGGAATGAAAAACTGTTTTTT. Amino acids: CASRTHGTGNEKLFF.

The chain joins TRBV7-2 to TRBJ1-5; perhaps TRBD1 as D (5 bases). The CDR3 loop spans 16 amino acids. Germline lookup yields CDR1 SGHTA and CDR2 FQGNSA. V was pared by 5 bases and J by 1 base, with 15 bases between. The CDR3 here is CASSPYQGRSNQPQHF. The DNA for the CDR3 is TGTGCCAGCAGCCCATACCAGGGACGGAGCAATCAGCCCCAGCATTTT.

Here the CDR3 reads CSARARTGGNEKLFF. In nucleotides, the CDR3 is TGCAGTGCTAGAGCCCGGACAGGGGGCAACGAAAAACTGTTTTTT. This chain joins TRBV20-1 and TRBJ1-4, with 11 bases that match TRBD1. The CDR3 sequence is 15 residues long. J lost 8 bases, V lost 1 base, and 6 bases had no gene match. Germline V gene lookup returns CDR1 DFQATT and CDR2 SNEGSKA (reference sequence).

This clonotype has only one observation. A much bigger clone sits one base away, suggesting this may be a read error. The chain employs TRBV7-2 and TRBJ2-4; a weak D match, TRBD1 (5 bases). This CDR3 region has 15 residues. Trimming pared 0 bases from V and 3 bases from J, leaving 9 bases between. The germline gives CDR1 SGHTA, CDR2 FQGNSA. The CDR3 loop reads CASSLAGLVKNIQYF. Written as DNA, the CDR3 is TGTGCCAGCAGCTTAGCGGGGCTAGTCAAAAACATTCAGTACTTC.

At least ten counts were recorded for this clonotype. This rearrangement joins TRBV7-2 to TRBJ1-2; no clear D gene. The germline gives CDR1 SGHTA, CDR2 FQGNSA. The CDR3 runs to 15 residues. The ends were cut back, 1 base at V and 7 bases at J, with 16 bases in the middle. The CDR3 is CASSLVQTKGAGYTF. DNA for the CDR3: TGTGCCAGCAGCTTAGTCCAAACCAAAGGCGCTGGCTACACCTTC.

The V call is TRBV5-1, the J call TRBJ1-2; no clear D gene. Germline values: CDR1 SGHRS, CDR2 YFSETQ. There are 12 residues in the CDR3. V lost 4 bases to trimming and J lost 5 bases, with 9 bases between them. The CDR3 coding sequence is TGCGCCAGCAGCCAGGACTTTTATGGCTACACCTTC. Residues: CASSQDFYGYTF. Based on the CDR3 plus reference TRBV5-1 and TRBJ1-2, the full variable domain is KAGVTQTPRYLIKTRGQQVTLSCSPISGHRSVSWYQQTPGQGLQFLFEYFSETQRNKGNFPGRFSGRQFSNSRSEMNVSTLELGDSALYLCASSQDFYGYTFGSGTRLTVV.

About this clonotype itself: The junction shows a germline mismatch at one end, possibly a read error. The chain carries TRBV7-7 and TRBJ2-7, with 7 bases fitting TRBD1. Germline-derived CDR1 and CDR2 are SSHAT and FNYEAQ (reference sequence). This CDR3 is built from 15 residues. The CDR3: CASSLRQGFSYEQYF. CDR3 nucleotide sequence: TGTGCTAGCAGTCTCAGACAGGGTTTTTCCTACGAGCAGTACTTC. Using reference TRBV7-7 and TRBJ2-7 for the parts outside the CDR3, the full variable domain is GAGVSQSPRYKVTKRGQDVTLRCDPISSHATLYWYQQALGQGPEFLTYFNYEAQPDKSGLPSDRFSAERPEGSISTLTIQRTEQRDSAMYRCASSLRQGFSYEQYFGPGTRLTVT.

The chain couples TRBV24-1 to TRBJ2-1, with D uncertain. From germline, CDR1 is KGHDR and CDR2 SFDVKD. The V gene lost 3 bases and the J gene lost 10 bases, with 12 bases spanning the gap. The CDR3 is made up of 13 amino acids. The CDR3 nucleotides read TGTGCCACCAGTGATAACGCGTCGCTAGAGCAGTTCTTC. It encodes CATSDNASLEQFF.

This clonotype came up many times. The chain uses TRBV28 and TRBJ2-6; unclear D gene. The V end was cut by 2 bases, the J end by 0 bases, with 11 bases between. This CDR3 spans 17 amino acids. CDR1 is MDHEN and CDR2 is SYDVKM in the germline V gene. The CDR3 region is CASSLAGSHSGANVLTF. In nucleotides, the CDR3 is TGTGCCAGCAGTTTAGCCGGCAGCCACTCTGGGGCCAACGTCCTGACTTTC.

In this sample, this clonotype turned up a few times. The V and J genes are TRBV6-6 and TRBJ1-2; 7 positions agree with TRBD1. Trimming took 2 bases from V and 0 from J; bases not matched to a gene: 9. Germline V gives CDR1 MNHNY, CDR2 SVGAGI (reference sequence). The CDR3 covers 17 residues. The CDR3 sequence: CASSYVGGPISNYGYTF. The CDR3, as DNA: TGTGCCAGCAGTTACGTAGGGGGCCCCATTTCTAACTATGGCTACACCTTC.

V usage is TRBV6-6 and J usage is TRBJ1-3, with TRBD1 as a possible D gene (5 bases). V lost 5 bases and J lost 2, with 13 bases in between. This CDR3 comprises 15 residues. Germline V gives CDR1 MNHNY, CDR2 SVGAGI (reference sequence). CDR3 residues: CASSPTQGTGNTIYF. CDR3 DNA sequence: TGTGCCAGCAGTCCTACCCAGGGTACTGGAAACACCATATATTTT.

This clonotype has a handful of counts. The rearrangement joins TRBV29-1 to TRBJ2-3, with D possibly matching TRBD2 (5 bases). V lost 4 bases, J lost 0 bases, and 14 bases lay in between. Germline lookup yields CDR1 SQVTM and CDR2 ANQGSEA. This CDR3 contains 15 residues. CDR3 sequence: CSVVASRTSTDTQYF. CDR3 coding DNA: TGCAGCGTTGTCGCTAGCAGAACTAGCACAGATACGCAGTATTTT.

The V and J genes are TRBV7-6 and TRBJ1-1; the D is unclear. This CDR3 is 14 amino acids long. The V and J ends lost 2 bases and 3 bases respectively, with 10 bases between them. Germline V lookup: CDR1 SGHVS, CDR2 FNYEAQ. DNA of the CDR3: TGTGCCAGCAGCTTACGCAGTGGGGACACTGAAGCTTTCTTT. Residues: CASSLRSGDTEAFF.

The sample holds many counts of this clonotype. The rearrangement links TRBV28 to TRBJ2-7; no reliable D call. The CDR3 is made up of 14 amino acids. The germline V gene encodes CDR1 MDHEN and CDR2 SYDVKM. Between the trimmed V and J ends, which lost 3 bases and 5 bases, there was a span of 14 bases. CDR3 sequence reads: CASSLWAGPNEQYF. CDR3 DNA sequence: TGTGCCAGCAGTTTGTGGGCAGGTCCAAACGAGCAGTACTTC.

This chain joins TRBV11-2 and TRBJ2-7; D is ambiguous. V gave up 0 bases and J gave up 3 bases, with 12 bases separating them. The CDR3 has 15 amino acids. The V gene's germline CDR1 is SGHAT and CDR2 FQNNGV. CDR3 coding DNA: TGTGCCAGCAGCTTAGACCGGGCAGTCAACTACGAGCAGTACTTC. This codes for CASSLDRAVNYEQYF.

This clonotype was counted between two and nine times. The chain joins TRBV3-1 to TRBJ1-1; D not resolved. Trimming pared 2 bases from V and 2 bases from J, leaving 12 bases between. CDR3 length: 15 amino acids. CDR1 and CDR2 from the germline V gene are LGHDT and YNNKEL (reference sequence). The CDR3 spells CASSQMGPENTEAFF. The CDR3 coding sequence is TGTGCCAGCAGCCAAATGGGTCCGGAAAACACTGAAGCTTTCTTT.

The J gene is TRBJ2-7, the V gene TRBV28; D perhaps matches TRBD2 (6 bases). This CDR3 comprises 12 residues. Germline V CDR1 and CDR2: MDHEN, SYDVKM. V lost 8 bases and J 3 bases, leaving 11 bases between the germline ends. The DNA for the CDR3 is TGTGCCAGCGGGAGGACCTACTACGAGCAGTACTTC. Protein: CASGRTYYEQYF. Filled out from reference TRBV28 and TRBJ2-7, the complete variable domain reads DVKVTQSSRYLVKRTGEKVFLECVQDMDHENMFWYRQDPGLGLRLIYFSYDVKMKEKGDIPEGYSVSREKKERFSLILESASTNQTSMYLCASGRTYYEQYFGPGTRLTVT.